This TCR beta chain derives from a study of post-analysis software for immune sequencing data (dated by TCRdb to between 2015 and 2017). Concerning the study at large: Relapsing-remitting, secondary progressive and progressive-relapsing multiple sclerosis were recorded as disease courses, and subtype annotation was lacking for some patients. The patient repertoires were compared against 11 previously published healthy control repertoires obtained from donors aged about 6 to 26 years. A subset of samples was prepared in parallel using single-end sample barcoding, then pooled and co-amplified after Illumina adapter ligation.

The germline V gene sets CDR1 to ENHRY and CDR2 to SYGVKD. V lost 5 bases and J lost 0 bases, and the count of bases not matched to a germline gene is 2. The CDR3, from cysteine to phenylalanine, totals 15 residues. Of all the DNA, just the CDR3 is kept, 45 bases in frame from base 1. The protocol used for the library was PCR. The reads were generated on an Illumina HiSeq 2500. To reduce PCR and sequencing biases, unique molecular identifiers were built into the TCR beta cDNA libraries. About 500,000 cDNA molecules were obtained for every 1 to 10 million input T cells, so each molecule roughly corresponded to one T cell. Patient libraries were prepared and sequenced with the same protocol used for the earlier healthy control dataset. Samples belonging to the same batch were prepared together, multiplexed and sequenced on a shared HiSeq lane. Concerning the study's data processing: MIGEC handled the raw barcoded reads, throwing out single-read molecular identifier groups before consensus assembly and CDR3 extraction. VDJtools was used for post-analysis of the clonotype tables, with diversity normalized by down-sampling every dataset to the smallest sample size. Repertoire overlap clustering matched CDR3 amino acid but not nucleotide sequences to correct batch-related cross-sample contamination. TCRdb trimmed public reads at Q25 via fastp, called clones via MiXCR and kept in-frame beta chains. A single entry per CDR3 protein holds the most common genes and DNA from its merged rows. The authors' filters were not applied to this entry. Recorded for this sample are under 900,000 distinct CDR3 sequences; 53% of them occurred a single time. About 4.5% of the sample goes to the ten largest clones.

Broader findings and caveats from the paper: Roughly 5 TRBV segments, including TRBV5-6, TRBV5-1 and TRBV20-1, were significantly more frequent in patients than controls. Multiple sclerosis patients had significantly lower normalized Chao1 diversity than controls, a result that suggests substantial peripheral T-cell clonal expansion. Direct clustering with F measure revealed strong co-clustering of samples prepared in the same batch, which led to a batch-effect correction. The multiple sclerosis patient group was slightly younger than the control group.

A note on this clonotype: It has no known antigen specificity. Per-base quality was not reported, and no clone a single base away is much larger than it.

To demonstrate the VDJtools post-analysis software, the study profiled TCR beta repertoires from the peripheral blood of about 13 young patients with multiple sclerosis. The multiple sclerosis patients were children and adolescents between roughly 6 and 17 years of age. The sequenced sample consisted of blood. The chain uses TRBV10-3 and TRBJ2-3; 10 central nucleotides agree with TRBD2. This TCR derives from a girl aged 5 to 17 with multiple sclerosis. The nucleotides are TGTGCCATCAGTCTAGCGGGGGCTAGCACAGATACGCAGTATTTT. This sequence encodes CAISLAGASTDTQYF.